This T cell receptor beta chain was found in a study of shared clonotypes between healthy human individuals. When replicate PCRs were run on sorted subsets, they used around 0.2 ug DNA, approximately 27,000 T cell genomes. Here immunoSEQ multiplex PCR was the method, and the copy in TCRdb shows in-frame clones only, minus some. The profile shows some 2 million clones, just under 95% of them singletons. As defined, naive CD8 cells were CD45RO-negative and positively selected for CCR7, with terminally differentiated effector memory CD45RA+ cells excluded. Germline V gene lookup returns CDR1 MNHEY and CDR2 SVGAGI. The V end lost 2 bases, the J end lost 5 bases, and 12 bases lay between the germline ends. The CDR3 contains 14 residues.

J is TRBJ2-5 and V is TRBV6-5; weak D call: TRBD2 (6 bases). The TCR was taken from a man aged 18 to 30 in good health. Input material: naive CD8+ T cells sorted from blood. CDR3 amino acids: CASSYGGPIETQYF. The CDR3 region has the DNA TGTGCCAGCAGTTACGGAGGGCCAATTGAGACCCAGTACTTC.